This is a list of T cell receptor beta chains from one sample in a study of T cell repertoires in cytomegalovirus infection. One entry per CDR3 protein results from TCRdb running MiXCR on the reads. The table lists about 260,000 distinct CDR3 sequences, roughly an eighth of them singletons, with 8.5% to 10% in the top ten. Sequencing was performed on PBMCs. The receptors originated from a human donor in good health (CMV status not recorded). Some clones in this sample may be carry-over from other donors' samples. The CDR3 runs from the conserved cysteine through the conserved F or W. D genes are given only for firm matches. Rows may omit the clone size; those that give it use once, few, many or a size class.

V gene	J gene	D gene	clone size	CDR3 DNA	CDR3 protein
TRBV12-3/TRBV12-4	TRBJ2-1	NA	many	TGTGCCAGCAGATTAATCGGGGGTAATGAGCAGTTCTTC	CASRLIGGNEQFF
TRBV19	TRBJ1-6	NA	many	TGTGCCAGTAGTATTACGGCAGGGCGAAATTCACCCCTCCACTTT	CASSITAGRNSPLHF
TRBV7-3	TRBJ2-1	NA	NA	TGCGCCAGCAGCTCCGGCGGACTACTAAGTGAGCAGTTCTTC	CASSSGGLLSEQFF
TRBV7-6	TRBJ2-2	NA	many	TGTGCCAGCAGATCTCTAGGAGAGCTGTTTTTT	CASRSLGELFF
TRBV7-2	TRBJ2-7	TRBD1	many	TGTGCCAGCACCCCACTCGGACAGGGCATATACGAGCAGTACTTC	CASTPLGQGIYEQYF
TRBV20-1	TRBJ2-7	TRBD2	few	TGCAGTGCTCAGAAATTGACTAGCGGGAGCTACGAGCAGTACTTC	CSAQKLTSGSYEQYF
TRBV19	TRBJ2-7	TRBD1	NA	TGTGCCAGTAGTATCTCCGGGACAGGGACCTACGAGCAGTACTTC	CASSISGTGTYEQYF
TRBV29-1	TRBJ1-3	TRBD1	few	TGCAGCGTTACCTCAAGGACAGGGTTTGGAAACACCATATATTTT	CSVTSRTGFGNTIYF
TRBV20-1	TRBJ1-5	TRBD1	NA	TGCAGTATTCCGGGACAGGGAATTAGCAATCAGCCCCAGCATTTT	CSIPGQGISNQPQHF
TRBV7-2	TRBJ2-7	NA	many	TGTGCCAGCAAAACGACTAGTTCGAACCACGAGCAGTACTTC	CASKTTSSNHEQYF
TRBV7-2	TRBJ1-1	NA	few	TGTGCCAGCAGCTTTAGGGTGGCTACTGAAGCTTTCTTT	CASSFRVATEAFF
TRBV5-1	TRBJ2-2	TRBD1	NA	TGCGCCAGCCACCTCAAGACAGGGCTCACCGGGGAGCTGTTTTTT	CASHLKTGLTGELFF
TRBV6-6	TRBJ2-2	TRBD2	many	TGTGCCAGCAGTTACGGGACTAGCGGGAGGGCCGTCACCGGGGAGCTGTTTTTT	CASSYGTSGRAVTGELFF
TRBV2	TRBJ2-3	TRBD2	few	TGTGCCAGCAGTCCGGGACTAGCGTCAGATACGCAGTATTTT	CASSPGLASDTQYF
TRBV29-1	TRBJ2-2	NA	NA	TGCAGCGCTAGGAGCGGAGCTGGGGAGCTGTTTTTT	CSARSGAGELFF
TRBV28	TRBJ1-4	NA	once	TGTGCCAGCAGTACCTACAGCGAGAATGAAAAACTGTTTTTT	CASSTYSENEKLFF
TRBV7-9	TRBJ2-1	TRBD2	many	TGTGCCAGCAGCTTCAGGGGACTAGCGGACGAGCAGTTCTTC	CASSFRGLADEQFF
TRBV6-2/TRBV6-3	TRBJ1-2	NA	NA	TGTGCCAGCAGCCGGGACACGGGGCTTTATGGCTACACCTTC	CASSRDTGLYGYTF
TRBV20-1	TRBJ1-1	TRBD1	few	TGCAGTGCTAGAGGAACCGGGACAGGGGATACTGAAGCTTTCTTT	CSARGTGTGDTEAFF
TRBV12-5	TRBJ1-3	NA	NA	TGTGCTAGTGGTACGGGGATGCGGAACACCATATATTTT	CASGTGMRNTIYF
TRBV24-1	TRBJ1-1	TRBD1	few	TGTGCCACCAATACCCCGGGACAGGGAAAGAACACTGAAGCTTTCTTT	CATNTPGQGKNTEAFF
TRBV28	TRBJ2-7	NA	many	TGTGCCAGCAGTTTACAGACCCCCTACGAGCAGTACTTC	CASSLQTPYEQYF
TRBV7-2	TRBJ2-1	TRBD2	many	TGTGCCAGCAGCTTCGGGACCACTAGCGGGGGAAAGCAGTTCTTC	CASSFGTTSGGKQFF
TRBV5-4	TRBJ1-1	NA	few	TGTGCCAGCAGCGAAAGGTCGGGGTGGGACACTGAAGCTTTCTTT	CASSERSGWDTEAFF
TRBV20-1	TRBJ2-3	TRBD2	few	TGCAGTGCTACCCCCCTAGCGGGAGGAGCAGGGGATACGCAGTATTTT	CSATPLAGGAGDTQYF
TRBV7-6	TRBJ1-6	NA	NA	TGTGCCAGCAGCTTAGAGGCTCTTTCACCCCTCCACTTT	CASSLEALSPLHF
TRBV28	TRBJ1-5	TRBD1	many	TGTGCCAGCAGTCTCCCGGGACAGGGACAGCCCCAGCATTTT	CASSLPGQGQPQHF
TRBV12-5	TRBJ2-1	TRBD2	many	TGTGCTAGTGGTTTAAGACTAGCGGGCTCCTACAATGAGCAGTTCTTC	CASGLRLAGSYNEQFF
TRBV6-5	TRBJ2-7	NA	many	TGTGCCAGCAGTTACTCCGGGGGAGAGCAGTACTTC	CASSYSGGEQYF
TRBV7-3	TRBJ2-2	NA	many	TGTGCCAGCAGCTTATGGGGGAACACCGGGGAGCTGTTTTTT	CASSLWGNTGELFF
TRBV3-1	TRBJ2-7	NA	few	TGTGCCAGCAGCTCCCACCTGGCGGGGAGCTCCTACGAGCAGTACTTC	CASSSHLAGSSYEQYF
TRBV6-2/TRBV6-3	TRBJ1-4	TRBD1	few	TGTGCCAGCAGCACCGCCGGGGACAGTCTAAATGAAAAACTGTTTTTT	CASSTAGDSLNEKLFF
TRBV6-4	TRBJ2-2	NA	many	TGTGCCAGCCTGTCAGTTAACACCGGGGAGCTGTTTTTT	CASLSVNTGELFF
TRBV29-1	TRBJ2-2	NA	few	TGCAGCGGGGGGGACACCGGGGAGCTGTTTTTT	CSGGDTGELFF
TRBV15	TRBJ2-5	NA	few	TGTGCCACCAGCAAACAGATCCAAGAGACCCAGTACTTC	CATSKQIQETQYF
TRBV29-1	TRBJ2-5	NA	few	TGCAGCGCCCAAAGATCAAAAGGGGAGACCCAGTACTTC	CSAQRSKGETQYF
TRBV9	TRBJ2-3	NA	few	TGTGCCAGCAGCGTAGCTACGGCAGCTAGCACAGATACGCAGTATTTT	CASSVATAASTDTQYF
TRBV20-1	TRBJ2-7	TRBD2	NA	TGCAGTGCTGGAGAGACTAGCGGGAGGTACGAGCAGTGCTTC	CSAGETSGRYEQCF
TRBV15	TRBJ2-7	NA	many	TGTGCCACCAGCTCGGCGGGGGCTTCCTACGAGCAGTACTTC	CATSSAGASYEQYF
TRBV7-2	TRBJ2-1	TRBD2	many	TGTGCCAGCAGCTTACGAGGGCAGCGAACTAGCGGGGGGGTCTACAATGAGCAGTTCTTC	CASSLRGQRTSGGVYNEQFF
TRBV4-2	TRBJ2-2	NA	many	TGTGCCAGCAGCCAAGACCTCACCGGGGAGCTGTTTTTT	CASSQDLTGELFF
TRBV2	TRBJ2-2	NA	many	TGTGCCAGCGGGACACAATACACCGGGGAGCTGTTTTTT	CASGTQYTGELFF
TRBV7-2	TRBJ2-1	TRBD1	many	TGTGCCAGCAGCAGAACCTGGACAGGGGGACCCCAGTTCTTC	CASSRTWTGGPQFF
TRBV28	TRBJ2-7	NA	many	TGTGCCAGCAGCATTCCCGGGAGTAACAACGAGCAGTACTTC	CASSIPGSNNEQYF